What follows are 10 T cell receptor beta chains derived from one specimen sequenced in a study of regulatory T cells in long-lasting Graves disease. Building the TCR beta libraries relied on iRepertoire HTBI primers, and CDR3 regions underwent Arm-PCR. From the multiplex PCR reads, TCRdb called clonotypes with MiXCR, one entry per CDR3 protein. There are 530,000 or so distinct CDR3 sequences in the sample; around an eighth occur only once, and roughly 10% lies in the top ten. This sample's time point: newly diagnosed GD, antithyroid drugs for less than 3 months. PBMC RNA was the source of the TCR library. These sequences were also reported in another study, on T cells in Graves' hyperthyroidism and ophthalmopathy.

Sequenced here: peripheral blood mononuclear cells (PBMCs), sampled at new diagnosis, from a patient treated with antithyroid drugs. The receptors originated from a man aged 25-45 years with Graves disease.

This clonotype was seen repeatedly, ten times or more. The chain couples TRBV10-3 to TRBJ2-3, with 10 positions matching TRBD2. Germline CDR1 ENHRY, CDR2 SYGVKD. Trimming removed 4 bases from V and 0 bases from J; junction bases left unmatched: 1. The CDR3 sequence is 15 residues long. The CDR3 sequence: CAISGTSGSTDTQYF. The CDR3 coding sequence is TGTGCCATCAGTGGGACTAGCGGTAGCACAGATACGCAGTATTTT.

This clonotype was counted at least ten times. The chain links TRBV2 to TRBJ2-5, with D unclear. This CDR3 has 11 residues. The V gene lost 1 base and the J gene lost 7 bases, with 4 bases spanning the gap. CDR1 and CDR2 from the germline V gene are SNHLY and FYNNEI. The chain's CDR3 is CASSEEATQYF. The DNA of the CDR3 is TGTGCCAGCAGTGAAGAAGCGACCCAGTACTTC. Based on the CDR3 plus reference TRBV2 and TRBJ2-5, the full variable domain is EPEVTQTPSHQVTQMGQEVILRCVPISNHLYFYWYRQILGQKVEFLVSFYNNEISEKSEIFDDQFSVERPDGSNFTLKIRSTKLEDSAMYFCASSEEATQYFGPGTRLLVL.

Ten or more counts support this clonotype. The chain recombines TRBV2 with TRBJ2-1, with TRBD2 as a possible D gene (6 bases). The germline gives CDR1 SNHLY, CDR2 FYNNEI. V was cut by 8 bases and J by 0 bases, with 11 bases left in between. The CDR3 extends over 14 amino acids. The CDR3, as DNA: TGTGCCAGCCGGGGACTTTACTCCTACAATGAGCAGTTCTTC. Protein: CASRGLYSYNEQFF.

This clonotype was seen ten or more times. The V call is TRBV14, the J call TRBJ2-2; D remains unclear. This CDR3 is built from 14 residues. From germline, CDR1 is SGHDN and CDR2 FVKESK. The V end was cut by 4 bases, the J end by 3 bases, with 9 bases between. CDR3 region: CASSPQAYTGELFF. The CDR3 nucleotides are TGTGCCAGCAGCCCTCAGGCGTACACCGGGGAGCTGTTTTTT.

This clonotype was found many times. This chain joins TRBV12-3 or TRBV12-4 and TRBJ2-1; D may be TRBD1 (6 bases). The V end lost 6 bases, the J end lost 9 bases, and 12 bases lay between the germline ends. There are 12 residues in the CDR3. The CDR3 protein is CASRTQGSEQFF. DNA for the CDR3: TGTGCCAGCAGGACACAGGGTAGTGAGCAGTTCTTC.

Notes on this clonotype: This sequence may be a read error, since a much larger clone differs from it by one base. V gene TRBV29-1 combines with J gene TRBJ2-2; 8 nucleotides line up with TRBD1. Trimming removed 7 bases from V and 7 bases from J; junction bases left unmatched: 11. The germline gives CDR1 SQVTM, CDR2 ANQGSEA. The CDR3 is 14 amino acids. The CDR3 DNA is TGCAGCGGGAGGACAGGGATGAGCGACGGGGAGCTGTTTTTT. This gives the protein CSGRTGMSDGELFF.

This clonotype has more than one count but fewer than ten. The V call is TRBV9, the J call TRBJ2-3; 7 bases map to TRBD2. The CDR3 extends over 17 amino acids. V shed 0 bases and J 0 bases; nucleotides not matched to a gene: 7. CDR1 and CDR2 (germline): SGDLS, YYNGEE. The CDR3 loop reads CASSVEPSGSSTDTQYF. CDR3 sequence (DNA): TGTGCCAGCAGCGTAGAACCTAGCGGCAGTAGCACAGATACGCAGTATTTT. Looking up the rest from reference TRBV9 and TRBJ2-3 gives the full variable domain: DSGVTQTPKHLITATGQRVTLRCSPRSGDLSVYWYQQSLDQGLQFLIQYYNGEERAKGNILERFSAQQFPDLHSELNLSSLELGDSALYFCASSVEPSGSSTDTQYFGPGTRLTVL.

This clonotype occurred many times. The chain is built from TRBV11-2 and TRBJ2-7, with D tentatively TRBD1 (6 bases). Trimming removed 5 bases from V and 2 bases from J, with 13 bases in between. The CDR3 covers 14 residues. Germline V gene sequence: CDR1 SGHAT, CDR2 FQNNGV. In DNA form, the CDR3 reads TGTGCCAGCAGCCTAGGGGGAGTTACCTACGAGCAGTACTTC. Translating it yields CASSLGGVTYEQYF.

This clonotype was observed at least ten times. The chain has TRBV29-1 and TRBJ2-7; D unclear. The CDR3 contains 12 residues. Germline CDR1 is SQVTM and CDR2 is ANQGSEA. Trimming removed 3 bases from V and 2 bases from J, with 8 bases in between. CDR3 amino acids: CSVESRAYEQYF. The CDR3 coding sequence is TGCAGCGTTGAGTCCCGGGCCTACGAGCAGTACTTC.

This clonotype was detected ten times or more. The chain combines TRBV27 with TRBJ2-3; D is ambiguous. The CDR3 loop spans 13 amino acids. The V gene's germline CDR1 is MNHEY and CDR2 SMNVEV (reference sequence). The V end was cut by 7 bases, the J end by 5 bases, with 13 bases between. CDR3 protein: CASTFSRLDTQYF. The CDR3 coding sequence is TGTGCCAGCACTTTCTCCCGTCTAGATACGCAGTATTTT.